Listed below are T cell receptor beta chains from one sample, sequenced in a study of CD8 T cells in ankylosing spondylitis. TCRdb analysed the 5' RACE reads with MiXCR anew, one entry per CDR3 protein. Among approximately 540,000 distinct CDR3 sequences listed, roughly 13% were seen once. Sequenced: blood, either unsorted or a sorted T cell fraction (not recorded which). The receptor set was obtained from a male donor with ankylosing spondylitis. Both conserved end residues are part of each CDR3. The order of the fields is clone size, J gene, V gene, CDR3 protein. Size is stated for part of the rows, as once, few or many counts, or as a class when the clone is expanded.

size: .
J: TRBJ2-1
V: TRBV7-6
CDR3: CASSSSPGLGRNEQFF

size: few
J: TRBJ2-7
V: TRBV18
CDR3: CASSLEGAYEQYF

size: .
J: TRBJ1-1
V: TRBV20-1
CDR3: CSAQGANTEAFF

size: .
J: TRBJ2-5
V: TRBV29-1
CDR3: CSVVPFDWMETQYF

size: few
J: TRBJ1-2
V: TRBV29-1
CDR3: CSVEDTRNYGYTF

size: few
J: TRBJ2-2
V: TRBV7-9
CDR3: CASSTLWRRTGELFF

size: few
J: TRBJ2-1
V: TRBV5-1
CDR3: CATQAGTGDYNEQFF

size: few
J: TRBJ2-5
V: TRBV29-1
CDR3: CSVAPKETQYF

size: few
J: TRBJ2-1
V: TRBV12-3/TRBV12-4
CDR3: CASIPSGGGPTYNEQFF

size: .
J: TRBJ2-2
V: TRBV11-2
CDR3: CASSIVVVGGELFF

size: many
J: TRBJ2-1
V: TRBV7-9
CDR3: CASSLAGNIHEQFF

size: many
J: TRBJ2-1
V: TRBV7-9
CDR3: CASSTLAPEQFF

size: few
J: TRBJ2-3
V: TRBV20-1
CDR3: CSAHTGRGPTDTQYF

size: .
J: TRBJ2-3
V: TRBV24-1
CDR3: CATMAAYTDTQYF

size: .
J: TRBJ2-3
V: TRBV10-3
CDR3: CAIKSERASDKQYF

size: .
J: TRBJ2-1
V: TRBV3-1
CDR3: CASSQDFQGYNEQFF

size: many
J: TRBJ2-1
V: TRBV10-3
CDR3: CAYASGREQFF

size: few
J: TRBJ2-3
V: TRBV6-1
CDR3: CASRGGWGDTQYF

size: few
J: TRBJ2-2
V: TRBV28
CDR3: CASSPRDNTGELFF

size: .
J: TRBJ1-2
V: TRBV11-2
CDR3: CASSLNAGRVDGYTF

size: .
J: TRBJ1-2
V: TRBV5-1
CDR3: CASSVPSTGSGYTF

size: few
J: TRBJ2-3
V: TRBV27
CDR3: CASSTPRLAGYTDTQYF

size: few
J: TRBJ1-1
V: TRBV5-1
CDR3: CASSPFGGSATEAFF

size: many
J: TRBJ1-1
V: TRBV5-1
CDR3: CASSPGGRMNTEAFF

size: few
J: TRBJ2-5
V: TRBV20-1
CDR3: CSALSGKETQYF

size: .
J: TRBJ1-5
V: TRBV10-3
CDR3: CAMGTGNQPQHF

size: many
J: TRBJ2-2
V: TRBV5-1
CDR3: CASSLNSGISGELFF

size: few
J: TRBJ2-7
V: TRBV5-5
CDR3: CASSLVGAAYEQYF

size: .
J: TRBJ1-1
V: TRBV9
CDR3: CASSPRQTRGTEAFF

size: few
J: TRBJ1-2
V: TRBV7-9
CDR3: CASSLTGQTSGYTF

size: .
J: TRBJ1-1
V: TRBV2
CDR3: CASMGTVMNTEAFF

size: many
J: TRBJ2-7
V: TRBV19
CDR3: CASSIQGTVDSYEQYF

size: .
J: TRBJ2-3
V: TRBV6-6
CDR3: CASSYSGDTQYF

size: .
J: TRBJ2-7
V: TRBV20-1
CDR3: CSARGLPRYEQYF

size: .
J: TRBJ2-7
V: TRBV5-1
CDR3: CASSLESSWRSEQYF

size: many
J: TRBJ2-1
V: TRBV7-2
CDR3: CASSVTLAGASNNEQFF

size: .
J: TRBJ1-1
V: TRBV7-6
CDR3: CASSPSGGYTEAFF

size: .
J: TRBJ2-2
V: TRBV20-1
CDR3: CCARGRGGSANTGELFF

size: few
J: TRBJ1-2
V: TRBV20-1
CDR3: CSVGEGPFYGYTF

size: few
J: TRBJ1-2
V: TRBV12-3/TRBV12-4
CDR3: CASSLSRVNYGYTF

size: many
J: TRBJ2-3
V: TRBV5-1
CDR3: CASSSGLATSTDTQYF

size: many
J: TRBJ1-3
V: TRBV24-1
CDR3: CATSHSSSGNTIYF

size: many
J: TRBJ2-2
V: TRBV4-2
CDR3: CASSQDLADNTGELFF

size: many
J: TRBJ2-3
V: TRBV20-1
CDR3: CSATSGYTDTQYF

size: many
J: TRBJ2-3
V: TRBV20-1
CDR3: CSARDNAYTQYF

size: .
J: TRBJ2-5
V: TRBV5-1
CDR3: CASSSLNLETQYF

size: .
J: TRBJ1-1
V: TRBV11-2
CDR3: CASSWSGTEAFF

size: few
J: TRBJ1-6
V: TRBV20-1
CDR3: CSAPEGGYSSYNSPLHF